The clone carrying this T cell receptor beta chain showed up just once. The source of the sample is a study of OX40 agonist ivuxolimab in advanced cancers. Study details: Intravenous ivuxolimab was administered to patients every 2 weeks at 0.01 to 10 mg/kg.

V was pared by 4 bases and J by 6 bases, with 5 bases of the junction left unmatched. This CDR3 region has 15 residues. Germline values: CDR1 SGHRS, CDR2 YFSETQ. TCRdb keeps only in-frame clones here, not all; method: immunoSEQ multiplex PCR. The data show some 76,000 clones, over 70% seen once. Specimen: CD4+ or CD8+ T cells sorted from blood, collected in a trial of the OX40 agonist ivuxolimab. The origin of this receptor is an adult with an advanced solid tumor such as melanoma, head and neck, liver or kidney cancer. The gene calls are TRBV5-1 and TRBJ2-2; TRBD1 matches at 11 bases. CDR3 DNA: TGCGCCAGCAGCGAAAGGGGACAGGGGGCCGGGGAGCTGTTTTTT. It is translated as CASSERGQGAGELFF.